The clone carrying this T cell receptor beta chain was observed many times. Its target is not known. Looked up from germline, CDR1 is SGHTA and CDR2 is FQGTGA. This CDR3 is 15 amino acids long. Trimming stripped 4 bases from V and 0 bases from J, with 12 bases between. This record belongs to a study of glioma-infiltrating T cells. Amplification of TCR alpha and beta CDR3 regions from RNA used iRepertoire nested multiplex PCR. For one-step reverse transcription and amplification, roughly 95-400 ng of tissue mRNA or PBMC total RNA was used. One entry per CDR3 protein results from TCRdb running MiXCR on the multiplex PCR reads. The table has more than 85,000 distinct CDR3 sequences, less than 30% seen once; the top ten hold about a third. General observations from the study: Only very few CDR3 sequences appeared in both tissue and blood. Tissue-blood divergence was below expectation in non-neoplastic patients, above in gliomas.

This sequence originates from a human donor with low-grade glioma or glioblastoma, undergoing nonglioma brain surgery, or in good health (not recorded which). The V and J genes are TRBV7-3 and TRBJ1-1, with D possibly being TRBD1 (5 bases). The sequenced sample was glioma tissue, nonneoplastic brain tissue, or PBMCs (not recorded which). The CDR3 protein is CASSSRQTMNTEAFF. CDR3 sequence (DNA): TGTGCCAGCAGCTCCCGACAGACTATGAACACTGAAGCTTTCTTT.